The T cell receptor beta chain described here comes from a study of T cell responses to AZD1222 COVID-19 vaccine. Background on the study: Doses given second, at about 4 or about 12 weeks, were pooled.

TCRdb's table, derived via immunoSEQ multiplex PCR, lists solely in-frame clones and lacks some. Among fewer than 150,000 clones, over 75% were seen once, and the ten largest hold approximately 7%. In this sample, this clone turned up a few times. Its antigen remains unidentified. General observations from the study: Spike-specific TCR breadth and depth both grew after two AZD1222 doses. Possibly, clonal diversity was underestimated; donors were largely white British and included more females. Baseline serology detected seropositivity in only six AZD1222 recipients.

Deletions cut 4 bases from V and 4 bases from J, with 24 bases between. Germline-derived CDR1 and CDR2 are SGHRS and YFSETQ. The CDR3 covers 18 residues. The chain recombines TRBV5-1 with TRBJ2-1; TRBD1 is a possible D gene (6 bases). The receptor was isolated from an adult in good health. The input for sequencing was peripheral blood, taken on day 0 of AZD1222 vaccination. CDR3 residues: CASSPYDPTGFKYNEQFF. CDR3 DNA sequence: TGCGCCAGCAGCCCATATGACCCAACAGGGTTCAAGTACAATGAGCAGTTCTTC.